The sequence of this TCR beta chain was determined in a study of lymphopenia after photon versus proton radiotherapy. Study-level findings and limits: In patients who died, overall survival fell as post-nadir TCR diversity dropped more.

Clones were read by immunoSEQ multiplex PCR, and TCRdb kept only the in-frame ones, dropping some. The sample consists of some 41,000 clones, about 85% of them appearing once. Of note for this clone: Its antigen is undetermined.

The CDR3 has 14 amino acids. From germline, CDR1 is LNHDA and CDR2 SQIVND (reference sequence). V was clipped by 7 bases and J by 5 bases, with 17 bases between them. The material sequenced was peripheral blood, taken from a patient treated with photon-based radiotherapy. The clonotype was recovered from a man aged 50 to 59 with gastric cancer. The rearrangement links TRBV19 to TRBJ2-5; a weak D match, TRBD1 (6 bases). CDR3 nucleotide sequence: TGTGCCAGTACCTCGGACAGTACAGGGGAGACCCAGTACTTC. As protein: CASTSDSTGETQYF.